Following are 8 T cell receptor beta chains from one sample sequenced in a study of cytomegalovirus exposure and HLA in healthy donors (dated by TCRdb to the late 2010s). Libraries came from the immunoSEQ multiplex PCR assay. TCRdb carries this immuneACCESS record with in-frame sequences only. Its versions omit some clonotypes, under half of them owing to an unresolved V gene in the studies checked, with the rest unexplained. This sample is represented by a few hundred thousand clones; around 88% of them were singletons. About 2.7% of the sample lies in the top ten. Sequencing was done on a sample of PBMCs. Every receptor here comes from a woman aged 18-35 years in good health and CMV-seronegative.

V is TRBV5-6 and J is TRBJ2-1; no clear D. The length of the CDR3 is 13 residues. V was clipped by 0 bases and J by 9 bases, with 10 bases between them. Germline CDR1 reads SGHDT; CDR2 reads YYEEEE. CDR3 region: CASSLDLTIEQFF. CDR3 nucleotide sequence: TGTGCCAGCAGCTTGGACCTAACTATTGAGCAGTTCTTC.

The rearrangement links TRBV5-8 to TRBJ2-1; D not certain. CDR1 SGHTS and CDR2 YDEGEE come from the germline V gene. The length of the CDR3 is 13 residues. V dropped 5 bases and J dropped 7 bases, with 13 bases sitting between them. The chain's CDR3 is CASRFFEQNEQFF. In DNA, the CDR3 is TGTGCCAGCAGGTTTTTCGAGCAAAATGAGCAGTTCTTC.

The chain is built from TRBV11-2 and TRBJ2-5; 11 positions agree with TRBD1. After removal of 3 bases from V and 5 bases from J, the junction contained 8 bases not matched to a gene. The CDR3 length is 16 residues. The germline CDR1 and CDR2 sequences are SGHAT and FQNNGV. CDR3 residues: CASSFDTGTGGETQYF. In DNA, the CDR3 is TGTGCCAGCAGCTTTGACACCGGGACAGGGGGGGAGACCCAGTACTTC.

The J gene is TRBJ2-1, the V gene TRBV7-2; no reliable D call. The CDR3 totals 15 residues. From germline, CDR1 is SGHTA and CDR2 FQGNSA. The V end was cut by 6 bases, the J end by 0 bases, with 12 bases between. The CDR3 nucleotides are TGTGCCAGCAGGACCCCCGGGTCCTCCTACAATGAGCAGTTCTTC. This codes for CASRTPGSSYNEQFF.

V usage is TRBV28 and J usage is TRBJ1-1, with 9 bases aligning to TRBD1. The V segment lost 9 bases and the J segment 5 bases; nucleotides outside the gene matches: 7. CDR3 length: 13 residues. In germline, CDR1 is MDHEN, CDR2 SYDVKM. The CDR3 bases are TGTGCCAGTTTCACAGGGGGCAGGACTGAAGCTTTCTTT. Translating it yields CASFTGGRTEAFF. The entire variable domain, with the rest obtained from reference TRBV28 and TRBJ1-1, is as follows: DVKVTQSSRYLVKRTGEKVFLECVQDMDHENMFWYRQDPGLGLRLIYFSYDVKMKEKGDIPEGYSVSREKKERFSLILESASTNQTSMYLCASFTGGRTEAFFGQGTRLTVV.

DNA for the CDR3: TGTGCCAGCAGCACGCCGGACAGGGAGGGAGAGACCCAGTACTTC. It is translated as CASSTPDREGETQYF. V and J are TRBV21-1 and TRBJ2-5; the tabulated D call, TRBD1, remains unverified against the DNA. TRBV21-1 is noted as a pseudogene. This CDR3 contains 15 residues.

This chain joins TRBV9 and TRBJ2-7, with 10 bases that match TRBD2. Germline CDR1 reads SGDLS; CDR2 reads YYNGEE. The CDR3 loop spans 15 amino acids. V was pared by 1 base and J by 6 bases, with 7 bases of the junction left unmatched. This CDR3 reads CASSVLASGSLEQYF. The CDR3 DNA follows: TGTGCCAGCAGCGTATTGGCTAGCGGGAGTCTCGAGCAGTACTTC.

The chain links TRBV6-6 to TRBJ1-3; 9 bases match TRBD1. The germline V gene encodes CDR1 MNHNY and CDR2 SVGAGI (reference sequence). The CDR3 contains 16 residues. V trimming: 0 bases; J trimming: 1 base; junction bases outside the gene matches: 1. DNA for the CDR3: TGTGCCAGCAGTTACTCGACAGGGGGATCTGGAAACACCATATATTTT. The encoded protein is CASSYSTGGSGNTIYF.